One sample yielded the 5 T cell receptor beta chains listed below, sequenced in a study of OX40 agonist ivuxolimab in advanced cancers. Data came from immunoSEQ multiplex PCR; TCRdb stores just in-frame clones and leaves some out. The sample shows about 69,000 clones, 90% of them seen only once. The sample consisted of CD4+ or CD8+ T cells sorted from blood, taken in a trial of the OX40 agonist ivuxolimab. The receptors derive from an adult with an advanced solid tumor such as melanoma, head and neck, liver or kidney cancer.

DNA of the CDR3: TGTGCCTGGAGTGTTAGGGAGGCCAGCTCCTACAATGAGCAGTTCTTC. Translating gives CAWSVREASSYNEQFF. J is TRBJ2-1 and V is TRBV30, with D possibly being TRBD2 (6 bases). The CDR3 runs to 16 residues. The V gene lost 0 bases and the J gene lost 0 bases, with 12 bases spanning the gap. Germline CDR1 and CDR2: GTSNPN and SVGIG (reference sequence).

J is TRBJ2-1 and V is TRBV7-8; D is ambiguous. The germline V gene encodes CDR1 SGHVS and CDR2 FQNEAQ. This CDR3 has 14 residues. Trimming pared 5 bases from V and 4 bases from J, leaving 12 bases between. This CDR3 is CASSPRPEYNEQFF. In DNA form, the CDR3 reads TGTGCCAGCAGCCCCCGGCCTGAATACAATGAGCAGTTCTTC.

V is TRBV10-3 and J is TRBJ1-4; the D gene is possibly TRBD1 (5 bases). CDR1 and CDR2 (germline): ENHRY, SYGVKD. Between the trimmed V and J ends, which lost 5 bases and 6 bases, there was a span of 10 bases. This CDR3 spans 13 amino acids. This CDR3 is CAISMGGDEKLFF. In DNA, the CDR3 is TGTGCCATCAGTATGGGGGGGGATGAAAAACTGTTTTTT.

The chain is built from TRBV7-9 and TRBJ1-2, with a possible D match to TRBD1 (5 bases). The CDR3 has 15 amino acids. Germline values: CDR1 SEHNR, CDR2 FQNEAQ (reference sequence). V lost 5 bases and J 6 bases, leaving 19 bases between the germline ends. This CDR3 is CASSPGTAPPHGYTF. The CDR3 DNA reads TGTGCCAGCAGCCCGGGGACCGCACCTCCCCATGGCTACACCTTC.

The V call is TRBV7-2, the J call TRBJ1-1; possible D gene TRBD1, 6 bases. The V gene's germline CDR1 is SGHTA and CDR2 FQGNSA. Trimming pared 4 bases from V and 1 base from J, leaving 13 bases between. This CDR3 comprises 15 residues. The CDR3 DNA is TGTGCCAGCAGCTCCCAGGGGAGAGGGAACACTGAAGCTTTCTTT. Translating it yields CASSSQGRGNTEAFF.